This T cell receptor beta chain was sequenced during a study of beta chain features in type 1 diabetes. In regard to this clone: What it binds is unknown.

Expressed TCRB transcripts were sequenced after all isolated RNA was converted to cDNA. Sequencing of naive, central memory and regulatory T cell samples gave an average of approximately 3.5 million reads. Data came from immunoSEQ multiplex PCR; TCRdb stores just in-frame clones and leaves some out. The table has approximately 470,000 clones, approximately 30% seen once; the top ten hold roughly 0.066%. CDR3 length: 15 residues. The V segment lost 5 bases and the J segment 11 bases; nucleotides outside the gene matches: 14. In germline, CDR1 is SGHTA, CDR2 FQGNSA. Central memory, naive, regulatory and stem cell-like memory CD4+ cells were sorted by CD45RO/CCR7/CD25/CD127/CD95/CD27. Findings and caveats of the study: A potential influence of HLA type upon TCRB rearrangement remained unresolved herein. Moderate yet significant TCRB CDR3 shortening was seen in Type 1 diabetes patients in all four CD4+ subsets.

The sample consisted of naive CD4+ T cells from blood. The J gene is TRBJ1-5, the V gene TRBV7-2, with 8 nucleotides matching TRBD1. The TCR sequence derives from a man between 18 and 29 years old in good health. CDR3 coding DNA: TGTGCCAGCAGCATCGGGACAGGCGTTAAGGGTGCCCAGCATTTT. Residues: CASSIGTGVKGAQHF.